Many counts were recorded for the clone carrying this TCR beta chain. The germline CDR1 and CDR2 sequences are SGHVS and FNYEAQ. The length of the CDR3 is 15 residues. Trimming took 5 bases from V and 6 from J; bases not matched to a gene: 11. These data are taken from a study of T cell repertoires in cytomegalovirus infection. TCRdb reanalysed the reads using MiXCR and keeps one entry per CDR3 protein. The sample lists 150,000 to 200,000 distinct CDR3 sequences, under 30% occurring once. What was sequenced was PBMCs. The source of this sequence is a human donor in good health (CMV status not recorded). Some clones in this sample may be carry-over from other donors' samples. V usage is TRBV7-6 and J usage is TRBJ2-7; 9 bases agree with TRBD2. The CDR3 reads CASSLTGTSNGEQYF. CDR3 DNA: TGTGCCAGCAGCCTCACCGGGACTAGCAACGGCGAGCAGTACTTC.